The present entry profiles one TCR beta chain with its context. Its antigen is still unknown. The V and J ends lost 4 bases and 4 bases respectively, with 19 bases between them. This CDR3 has 16 amino acids. The germline V gene has CDR1 MDHEN and CDR2 SYDVKM. Time point here: newly diagnosed GD, antithyroid drugs for less than 3 months. The TCR library was made from RNA that had been extracted from PBMCs in TRIzol. The data belong to a study of regulatory T cells in long-lasting Graves disease. The study, taken as a whole, reports: Persistent patients shared more public clonotypes (2,741) than newly diagnosed patients (around 910).

TCR beta libraries were built with iRepertoire HTBI primers and Arm-PCR of CDR3 regions. Via MiXCR, TCRdb re-called the multiplex PCR reads, giving one row per CDR3 protein. The sample includes 200,000 to 250,000 distinct CDR3 sequences, 20% to 25% of them seen just once. V is TRBV28 and J is TRBJ1-2; a weak D match, TRBD1 (6 bases). The source is a female donor with Graves disease. The sequencing used peripheral blood mononuclear cells (PBMCs), collected at new diagnosis, from a patient treated with antithyroid drugs. DNA of the CDR3: TGTGCCAGCAGTTACGGGAACAGGGAATTCATCTATGGCTACACCTTC. It codes for CASSYGNREFIYGYTF.